This record covers a single T cell receptor beta chain. Its antigen is not known. The data were taken from a study of cytomegalovirus exposure and HLA in healthy donors. The primer mix had 60 Vbeta and 13 Jbeta primers. Only in-frame clones appear in the TCRdb table, and some are missing; sequencing was by immunoSEQ multiplex PCR. This repertoire shows about 92,000 clones, over 75% found once; its top ten account for roughly 2%. Findings and caveats of the study: The number of N-insertions in an Asian-associated ancestry cluster was reportedly below the 666-donor mean in a later analysis. Several V segments, TRBV6-2 and TRBV6-3 among them, could not be told apart and were dropped. Highly shared variants forming one cluster were likely a sequencing artifact. Analysis was carried out at a later point, and it linked a missense DCLRE1C variant to TCR beta V- and J-gene trimming.

After removal of 5 bases from V and 4 bases from J, the junction contained 10 bases not matched to a gene. CDR3 length: 15 amino acids. Germline CDR1 reads MNHNS; CDR2 reads SASEGT. This receptor was identified in a man younger than 35 in good health and CMV-seronegative. The chain is built from TRBV6-1 and TRBJ2-7; 8 bases line up with TRBD1. Source material: PBMCs. The CDR3 loop is CASSNMDRDVYEQYF. In DNA form, the CDR3 reads TGTGCCAGCAGTAACATGGACAGGGACGTATACGAGCAGTACTTC.